This T cell receptor (beta chain) was recovered during a study of CD8 T cells in Susac syndrome. High-throughput TCR beta sequencing covered peripheral CD8+ and CD4+ T cells. The RNA, 0.5 to 1 ug, was put through reverse transcription using random hexamers. It was immunoSEQ multiplex PCR that amplified TCR beta CDR3 across 54 Vbeta and 13 Jbeta. MiXCR, run by TCRdb on the immunoSEQ multiplex PCR reads, gives a single entry per CDR3 protein. The table shows hundreds of thousands of distinct CDR3 sequences, with about 95% occurring only once. Looked up from germline, CDR1 is GTSNPN and CDR2 is SVGIG (reference sequence). This CDR3 region has 13 residues. V was shortened by 3 bases and J by 6 bases, with 15 bases between the two germline ends.

The TCR comes from a human donor with multiple sclerosis. The sample consisted of CD4+ T cells from PBMCs. The V call is TRBV30, the J call TRBJ2-7; D is undetermined. The CDR3, as DNA: TGTGCCTGGAGCGGAGCGTGGATGGGCGAGCAGTACTTC. It translates to CAWSGAWMGEQYF.